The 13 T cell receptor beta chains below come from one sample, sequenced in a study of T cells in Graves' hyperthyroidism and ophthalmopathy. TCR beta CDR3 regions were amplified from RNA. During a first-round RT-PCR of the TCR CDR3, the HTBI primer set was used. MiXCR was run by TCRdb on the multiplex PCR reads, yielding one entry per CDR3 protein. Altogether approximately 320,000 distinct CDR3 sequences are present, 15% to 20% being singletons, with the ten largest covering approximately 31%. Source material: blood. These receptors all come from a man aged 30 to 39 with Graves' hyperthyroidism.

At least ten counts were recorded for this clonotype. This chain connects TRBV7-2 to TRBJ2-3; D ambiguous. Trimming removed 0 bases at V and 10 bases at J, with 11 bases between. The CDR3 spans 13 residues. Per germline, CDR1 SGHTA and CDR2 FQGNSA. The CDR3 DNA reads TGTGCCAGCAGCTTAGCATCACTCTATCCGCAGTATTTT. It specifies CASSLASLYPQYF.

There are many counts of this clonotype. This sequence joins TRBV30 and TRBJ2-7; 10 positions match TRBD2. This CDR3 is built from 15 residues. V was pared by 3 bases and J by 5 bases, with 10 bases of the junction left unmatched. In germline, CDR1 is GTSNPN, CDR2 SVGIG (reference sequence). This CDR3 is CAWRLAGPAGDEQYF. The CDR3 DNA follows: TGTGCCTGGAGACTAGCGGGACCGGCCGGAGACGAGCAGTACTTC. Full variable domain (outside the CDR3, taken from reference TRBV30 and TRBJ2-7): SQTIHQWPATLVQPVGSPLSLECTVEGTSNPNLYWYRQAAGRGLQLLFYSVGIGQISSEVPQNLSASRPQDRQFILSSKKLLLSDSGFYLCAWRLAGPAGDEQYFGPGTRLTVT.

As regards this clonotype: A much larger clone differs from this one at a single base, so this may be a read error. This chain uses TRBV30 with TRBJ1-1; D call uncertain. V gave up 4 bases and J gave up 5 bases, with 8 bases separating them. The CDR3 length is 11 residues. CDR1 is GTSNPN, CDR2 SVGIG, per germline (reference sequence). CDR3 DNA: TGTGCCTGGATGGGGAGTACTGAAGCTTTCTTT. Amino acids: CAWMGSTEAFF.

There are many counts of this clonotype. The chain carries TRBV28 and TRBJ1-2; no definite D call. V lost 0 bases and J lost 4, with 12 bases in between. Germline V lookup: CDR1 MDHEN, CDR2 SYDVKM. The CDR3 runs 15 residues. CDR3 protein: CASSLWLQEGYGYTF. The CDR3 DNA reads TGTGCCAGCAGTTTATGGTTACAAGAGGGCTATGGCTACACCTTC.

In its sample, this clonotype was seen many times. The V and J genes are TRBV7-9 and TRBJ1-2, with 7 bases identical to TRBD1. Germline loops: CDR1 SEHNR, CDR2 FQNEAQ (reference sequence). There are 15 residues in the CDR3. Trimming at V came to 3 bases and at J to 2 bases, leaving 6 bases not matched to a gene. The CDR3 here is CASSFGTATNYGYTF. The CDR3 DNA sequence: TGTGCCAGCAGCTTTGGGACAGCAACAAACTATGGCTACACCTTC.

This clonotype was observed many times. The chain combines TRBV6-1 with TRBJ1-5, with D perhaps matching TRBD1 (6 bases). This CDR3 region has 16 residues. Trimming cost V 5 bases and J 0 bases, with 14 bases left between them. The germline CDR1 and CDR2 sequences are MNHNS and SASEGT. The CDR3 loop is CASSKNRAHSNQPQHF. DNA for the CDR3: TGTGCCAGCAGTAAAAACAGGGCCCATAGCAATCAGCCCCAGCATTTT.

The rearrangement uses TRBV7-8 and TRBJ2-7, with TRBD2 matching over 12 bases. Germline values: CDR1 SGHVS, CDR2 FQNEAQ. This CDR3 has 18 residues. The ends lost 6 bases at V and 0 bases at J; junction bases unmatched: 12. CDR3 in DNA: TGTGCCAGCAGTGAGTGGACTAGCGGGATTTTAGGCTCCTACGAGCAGTACTTC. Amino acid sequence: CASSEWTSGILGSYEQYF.

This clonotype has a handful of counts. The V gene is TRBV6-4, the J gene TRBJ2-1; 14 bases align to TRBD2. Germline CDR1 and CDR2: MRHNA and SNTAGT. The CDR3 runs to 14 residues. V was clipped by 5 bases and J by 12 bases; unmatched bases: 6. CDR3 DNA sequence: TGTGCCAGCAGTAAGGGACTAGCGGGAGACAGGCAGTTCTTC. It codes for CASSKGLAGDRQFF.

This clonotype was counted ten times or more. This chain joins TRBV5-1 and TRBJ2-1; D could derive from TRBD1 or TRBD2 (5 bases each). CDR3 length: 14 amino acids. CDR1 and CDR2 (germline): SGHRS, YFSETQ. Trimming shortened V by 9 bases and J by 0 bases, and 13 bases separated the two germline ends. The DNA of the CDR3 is TGCGCCACAAGAGGGGAGTACTCCTACAATGAGCAGTTCTTC. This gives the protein CATRGEYSYNEQFF.

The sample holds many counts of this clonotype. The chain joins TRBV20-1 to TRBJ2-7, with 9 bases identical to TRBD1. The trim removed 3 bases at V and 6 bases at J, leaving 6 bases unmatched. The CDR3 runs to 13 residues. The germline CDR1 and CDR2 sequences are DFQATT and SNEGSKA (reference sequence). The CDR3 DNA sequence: TGCAGTGCTAGGGGGACAGGGACCCTCGAGCAGTACTTC. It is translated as CSARGTGTLEQYF.

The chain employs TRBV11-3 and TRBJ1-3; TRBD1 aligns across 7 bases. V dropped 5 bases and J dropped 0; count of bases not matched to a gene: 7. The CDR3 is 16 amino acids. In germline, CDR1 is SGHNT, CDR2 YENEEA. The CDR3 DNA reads TGTGCCAGCAGCAAAGGGGACAGACTCTCTGGAAACACCATATATTTT. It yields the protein CASSKGDRLSGNTIYF.

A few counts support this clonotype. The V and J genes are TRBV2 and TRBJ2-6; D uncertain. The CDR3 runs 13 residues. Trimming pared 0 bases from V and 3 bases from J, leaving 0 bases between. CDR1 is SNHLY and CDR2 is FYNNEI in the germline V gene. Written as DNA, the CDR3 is TGTGCCAGCAGTGAAGCTGGGGCCAACGTCCTGACTTTC. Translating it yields CASSEAGANVLTF.

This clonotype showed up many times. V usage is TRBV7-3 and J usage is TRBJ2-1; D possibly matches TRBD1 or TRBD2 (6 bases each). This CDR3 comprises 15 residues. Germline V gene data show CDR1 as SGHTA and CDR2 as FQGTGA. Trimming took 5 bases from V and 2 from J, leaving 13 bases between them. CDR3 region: CASSHPGGPYNEQFF. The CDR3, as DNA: TGTGCCAGCAGCCACCCCGGGGGCCCCTACAATGAGCAGTTCTTC.